The 3 T cell receptor beta chains in this list originate from one sample, sequenced in a study of blood T cell repertoires in COVID-19. Assay: immunoSEQ multiplex PCR; the TCRdb copy retains only in-frame clones and omits some. Altogether roughly 190,000 clones are present, around nine tenths being singletons, with the ten largest covering roughly 6%. Sequenced input: peripheral blood. Receptors originate from a woman in her forties who had recovered from COVID-19.

The CDR3 loop reads CASTGGSNQPQHF. CDR3 nucleotide sequence: TGTGCCAGCACCGGCGGGTCCAATCAGCCCCAGCATTTT. J is TRBJ1-5 and V is TRBV28; D is unresolved. CDR1 is MDHEN and CDR2 is SYDVKM in the germline V gene. This CDR3 contains 13 residues. Deletions cut 7 bases from V and 3 bases from J, with 10 bases between.

This clone has more than one count but fewer than ten. The identical CDR3 is also encoded by other nucleotide sequences in the sample. V gene TRBV5-1 combines with J gene TRBJ2-7, with 8 bases that match TRBD1. CDR3 size: 15 residues. Trimming took 0 bases from V and 6 from J; bases not matched to a gene: 8. CDR1 and CDR2 from the germline V gene are SGHRS and YFSETQ. In nucleotides, the CDR3 is TGCGCCAGCAGCTTGGCCCTCGGACAGGGCAGCGAGCAGTACTTC. Translating it yields CASSLALGQGSEQYF.

V usage is TRBV7-9 and J usage is TRBJ2-7, with 9 bases that match TRBD2. CDR1 and CDR2 from the germline V gene are SEHNR and FQNEAQ (reference sequence). The CDR3 contains 14 residues. Germline trimming cut 5 bases from V and 4 bases from J; bases unmatched to any gene: 6. DNA for the CDR3: TGTGCCAGCAGCCCGGGACTAGCCCATTACGAGCAGTACTTC. As protein: CASSPGLAHYEQYF. The whole variable domain, remainder taken from reference TRBV7-9 and TRBJ2-7, is DTGVSQNPRHKITKRGQNVTFRCDPISEHNRLYWYRQTLGQGPEFLTYFQNEAQLEKSRLLSDRFSAERPKGSFSTLEIQRTEQGDSAMYLCASSPGLAHYEQYFGPGTRLTVT.